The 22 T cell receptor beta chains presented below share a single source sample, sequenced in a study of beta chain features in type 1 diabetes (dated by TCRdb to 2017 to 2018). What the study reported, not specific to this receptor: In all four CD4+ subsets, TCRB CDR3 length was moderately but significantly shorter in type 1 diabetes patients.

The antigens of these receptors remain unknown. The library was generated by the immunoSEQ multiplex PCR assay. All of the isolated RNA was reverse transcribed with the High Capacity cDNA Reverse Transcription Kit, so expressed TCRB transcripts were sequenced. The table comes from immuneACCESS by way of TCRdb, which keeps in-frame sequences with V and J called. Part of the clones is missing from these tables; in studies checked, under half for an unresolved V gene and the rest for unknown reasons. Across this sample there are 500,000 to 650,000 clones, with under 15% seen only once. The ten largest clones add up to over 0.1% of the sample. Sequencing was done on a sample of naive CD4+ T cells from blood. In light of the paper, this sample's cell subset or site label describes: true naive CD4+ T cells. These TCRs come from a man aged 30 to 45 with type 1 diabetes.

CDR3: CASSLETATSTDTQYF. For the CDR3, the DNA is TGCGCCAGCAGCTTGGAGACTGCGACTAGCACAGATACGCAGTATTTT. The genes are TRBV5-1 and TRBJ2-3; D not certain. Germline loops: CDR1 SGHRS, CDR2 YFSETQ. V lost 0 bases, J lost 0 bases, and 11 bases lay in between. The CDR3 is 16 amino acids.

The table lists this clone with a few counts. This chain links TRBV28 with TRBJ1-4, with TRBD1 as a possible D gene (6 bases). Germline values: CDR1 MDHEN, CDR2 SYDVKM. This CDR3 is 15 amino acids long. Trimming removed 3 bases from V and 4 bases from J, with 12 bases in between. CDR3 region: CASSLPQGHNEKLFF. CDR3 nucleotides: TGTGCCAGCAGTTTGCCGCAGGGGCATAATGAAAAACTGTTTTTT.

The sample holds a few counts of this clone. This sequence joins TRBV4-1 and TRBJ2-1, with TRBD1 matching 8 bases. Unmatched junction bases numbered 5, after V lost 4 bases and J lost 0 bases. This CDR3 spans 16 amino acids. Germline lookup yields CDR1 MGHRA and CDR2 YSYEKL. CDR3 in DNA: TGCGCCAGCAGCCGACCCGGGACAGGCTCCTACAATGAGCAGTTCTTC. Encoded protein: CASSRPGTGSYNEQFF.

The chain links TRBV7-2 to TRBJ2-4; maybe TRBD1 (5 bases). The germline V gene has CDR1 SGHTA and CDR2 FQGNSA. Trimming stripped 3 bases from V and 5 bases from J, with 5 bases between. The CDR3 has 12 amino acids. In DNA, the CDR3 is TGTGCCAGCAGCTTGGGGCAAAACATTCAGTACTTC. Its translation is CASSLGQNIQYF.

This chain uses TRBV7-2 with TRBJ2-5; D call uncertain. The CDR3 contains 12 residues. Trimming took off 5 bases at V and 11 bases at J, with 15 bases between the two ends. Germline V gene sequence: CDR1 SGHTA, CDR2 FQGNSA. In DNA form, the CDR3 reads TGTGCCAGCAGCCCAGGACCCAGAGAGCAGTACTTC. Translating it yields CASSPGPREQYF.

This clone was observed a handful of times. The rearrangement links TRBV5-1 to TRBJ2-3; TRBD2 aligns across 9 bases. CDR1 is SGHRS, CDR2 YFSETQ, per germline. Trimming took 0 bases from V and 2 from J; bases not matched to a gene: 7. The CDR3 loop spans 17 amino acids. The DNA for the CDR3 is TGCGCCAGCAGCTTGGCCCTCCTAGCGGGGCACACAGATACGCAGTATTTT. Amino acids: CASSLALLAGHTDTQYF.

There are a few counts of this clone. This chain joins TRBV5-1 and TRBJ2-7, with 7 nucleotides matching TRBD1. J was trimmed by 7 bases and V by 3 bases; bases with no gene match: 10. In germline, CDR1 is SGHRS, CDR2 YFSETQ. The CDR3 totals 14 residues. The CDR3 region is CASSSGQVSGEQYF. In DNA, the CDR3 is TGCGCCAGCAGCTCTGGACAGGTCTCGGGAGAGCAGTACTTC. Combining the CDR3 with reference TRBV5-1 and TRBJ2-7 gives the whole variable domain KAGVTQTPRYLIKTRGQQVTLSCSPISGHRSVSWYQQTPGQGLQFLFEYFSETQRNKGNFPGRFSGRQFSNSRSEMNVSTLELGDSALYLCASSSGQVSGEQYFGPGTRLTVT.

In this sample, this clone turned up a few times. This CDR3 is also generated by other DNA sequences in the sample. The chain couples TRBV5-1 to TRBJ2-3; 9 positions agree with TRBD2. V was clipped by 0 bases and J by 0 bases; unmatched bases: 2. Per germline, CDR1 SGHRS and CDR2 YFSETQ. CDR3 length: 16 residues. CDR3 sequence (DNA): TGCGCCAGCAGCTTGGGACTAGCGGCTAGCACAGATACGCAGTATTTT. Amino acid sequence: CASSLGLAASTDTQYF.

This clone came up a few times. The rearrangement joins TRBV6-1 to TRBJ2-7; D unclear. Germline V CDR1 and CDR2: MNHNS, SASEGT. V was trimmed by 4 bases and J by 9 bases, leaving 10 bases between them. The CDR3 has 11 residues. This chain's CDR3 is CASSGSLGQYF. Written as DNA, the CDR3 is TGTGCCAGCAGTGGATCTCTAGGGCAGTACTTC.

The CDR3 region has the DNA TGCGCCAGCAGCGCGGACGGGACCTATGGCTACACCTTC. Its translation: CASSADGTYGYTF. The V and J genes are TRBV5-1 and TRBJ1-2, with D perhaps TRBD1 (5 bases). The length of the CDR3 is 13 residues. The V gene's germline CDR1 is SGHRS and CDR2 YFSETQ. Trimming stripped 4 bases from V and 4 bases from J, with 11 bases between.

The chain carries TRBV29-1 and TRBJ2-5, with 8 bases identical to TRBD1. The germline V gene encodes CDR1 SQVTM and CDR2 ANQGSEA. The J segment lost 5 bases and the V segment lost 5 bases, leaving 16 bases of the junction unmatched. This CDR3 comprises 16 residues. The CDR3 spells CSVQSTSLGQGETQYF. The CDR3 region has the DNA TGCAGCGTTCAATCCACATCCCTAGGACAGGGTGAGACCCAGTACTTC.

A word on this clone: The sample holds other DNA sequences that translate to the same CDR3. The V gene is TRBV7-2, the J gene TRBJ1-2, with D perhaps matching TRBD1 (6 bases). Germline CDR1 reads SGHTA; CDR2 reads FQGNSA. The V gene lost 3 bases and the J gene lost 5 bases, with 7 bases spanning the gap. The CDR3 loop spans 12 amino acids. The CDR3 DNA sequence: TGTGCCAGCAGCTTGGACAGTTATGGCTACACCTTC. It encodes CASSLDSYGYTF.

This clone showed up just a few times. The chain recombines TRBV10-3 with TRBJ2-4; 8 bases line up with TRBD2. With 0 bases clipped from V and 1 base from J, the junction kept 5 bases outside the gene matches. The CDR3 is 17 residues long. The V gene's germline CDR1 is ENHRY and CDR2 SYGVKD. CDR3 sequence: CAISESAGGRAKNIQYF. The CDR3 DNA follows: TGTGCCATCAGTGAGTCGGCGGGGGGCCGTGCCAAAAACATTCAGTACTTC.

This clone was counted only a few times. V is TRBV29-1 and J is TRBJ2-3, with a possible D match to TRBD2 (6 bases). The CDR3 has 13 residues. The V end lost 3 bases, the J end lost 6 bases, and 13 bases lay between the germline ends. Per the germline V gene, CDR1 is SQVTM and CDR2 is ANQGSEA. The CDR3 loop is CSVDAGPSDTQYF. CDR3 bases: TGCAGCGTTGATGCGGGGCCCTCGGATACGCAGTATTTT.

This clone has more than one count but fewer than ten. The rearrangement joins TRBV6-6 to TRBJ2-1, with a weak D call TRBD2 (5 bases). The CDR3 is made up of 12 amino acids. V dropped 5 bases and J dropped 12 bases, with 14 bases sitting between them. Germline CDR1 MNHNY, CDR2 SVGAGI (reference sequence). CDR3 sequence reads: CASSTGGGGQFF. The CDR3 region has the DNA TGTGCCAGCAGTACCGGTGGAGGTGGGCAGTTCTTC.

This CDR3 reads CASSPTGVQPQHF. Here the CDR3 DNA reads TGTGCCAGCAGCCCGACAGGGGTCCAGCCCCAGCATTTT. V and J are TRBV7-9 and TRBJ1-5, with 8 nucleotides matching TRBD1. Trimming took 5 bases from V and 7 from J; bases not matched to a gene: 4. The CDR3 consists of 13 residues. CDR1 is SEHNR and CDR2 is FQNEAQ in the germline V gene (reference sequence). The entire variable domain, with the rest obtained from reference TRBV7-9 and TRBJ1-5, is as follows: DTGVSQNPRHKITKRGQNVTFRCDPISEHNRLYWYRQTLGQGPEFLTYFQNEAQLEKSRLLSDRFSAERPKGSFSTLEIQRTEQGDSAMYLCASSPTGVQPQHFGDGTRLSIL.

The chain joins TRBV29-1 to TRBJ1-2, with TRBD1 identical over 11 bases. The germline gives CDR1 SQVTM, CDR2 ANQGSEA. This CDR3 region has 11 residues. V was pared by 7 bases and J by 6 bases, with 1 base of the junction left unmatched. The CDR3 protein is CSGGQGDGYTF. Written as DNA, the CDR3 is TGCAGCGGGGGACAGGGGGATGGCTACACCTTC.

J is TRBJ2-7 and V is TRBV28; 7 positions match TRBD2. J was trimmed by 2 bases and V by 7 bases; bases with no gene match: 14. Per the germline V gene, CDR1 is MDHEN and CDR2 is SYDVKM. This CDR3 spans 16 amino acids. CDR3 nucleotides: TGTGCCAGCACCCCGGCGGGGGACGGGACGACCTACGAGCAGTACTTC. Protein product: CASTPAGDGTTYEQYF.

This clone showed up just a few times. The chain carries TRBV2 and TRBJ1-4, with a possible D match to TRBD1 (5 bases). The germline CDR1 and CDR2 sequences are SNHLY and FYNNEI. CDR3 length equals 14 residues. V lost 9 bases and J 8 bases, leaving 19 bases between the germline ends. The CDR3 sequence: CASGLALKGEKLFF. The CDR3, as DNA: TGTGCCAGTGGTCTTGCACTCAAGGGGGAAAAACTGTTTTTT.

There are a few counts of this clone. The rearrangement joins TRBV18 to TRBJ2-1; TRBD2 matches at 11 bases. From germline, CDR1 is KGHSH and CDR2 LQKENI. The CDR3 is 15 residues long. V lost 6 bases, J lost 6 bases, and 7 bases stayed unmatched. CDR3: CASSPLAGGSNEQFF. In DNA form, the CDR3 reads TGTGCCAGCTCGCCCCTAGCGGGGGGATCCAATGAGCAGTTCTTC.

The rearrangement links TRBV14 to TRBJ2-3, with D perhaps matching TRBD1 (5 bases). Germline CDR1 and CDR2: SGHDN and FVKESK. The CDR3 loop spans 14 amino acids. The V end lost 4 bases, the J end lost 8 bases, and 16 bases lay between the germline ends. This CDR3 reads CASSPMSGAGTQYF. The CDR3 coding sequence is TGTGCCAGCAGCCCCATGAGTGGGGCCGGTACGCAGTATTTT. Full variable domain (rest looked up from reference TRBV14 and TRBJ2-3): EAGVTQFPSHSVIEKGQTVTLRCDPISGHDNLYWYRRVMGKEIKFLLHFVKESKQDESGMPNNRFLAERTGGTYSTLKVQPAELEDSGVYFCASSPMSGAGTQYFGPGTRLTVL.

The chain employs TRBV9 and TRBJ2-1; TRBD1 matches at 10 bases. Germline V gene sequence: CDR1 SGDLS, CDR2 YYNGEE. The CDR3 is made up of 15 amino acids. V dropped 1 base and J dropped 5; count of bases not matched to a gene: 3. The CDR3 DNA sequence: TGTGCCAGCAGCGTATTGGGGACAGGGGACAATGAGCAGTTCTTC. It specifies CASSVLGTGDNEQFF.